This paragraph reports one T cell receptor (beta chain). Generated by immunoSEQ multiplex PCR, the TCRdb table keeps only in-frame clones and is missing some. The repertoire holds around 140,000 clones, with approximately 82% as singletons. This entry belongs to a study of blood T cell repertoires in COVID-19. This CDR3 spans 16 amino acids. V lost 3 bases, J lost 0 bases, and 15 bases lay in between. Germline values: CDR1 GTSNPN, CDR2 SVGIG (reference sequence). The sequence came from a man between 60 and 70 years old with active or convalescent COVID-19. J is TRBJ1-5 and V is TRBV30; D possibly corresponds to TRBD1 (5 bases). Sequences were obtained from peripheral blood. CDR3 DNA: TGTGCCTGGAGCAAAGTGGGGCTTTATAGCAATCAGCCCCAGCATTTT. Translating it yields CAWSKVGLYSNQPQHF. Using reference TRBV30 and TRBJ1-5 for the parts outside the CDR3, the full variable domain is SQTIHQWPATLVQPVGSPLSLECTVEGTSNPNLYWYRQAAGRGLQLLFYSVGIGQISSEVPQNLSASRPQDRQFILSSKKLLLSDSGFYLCAWSKVGLYSNQPQHFGDGTRLSIL.